These 18 T cell receptor beta chains were all obtained from the same sample, sequenced in a study of monozygotic twins with cystic fibrosis. Sequencing was performed with immunoSEQ multiplex PCR; in TCRdb, only in-frame clones are kept and a portion is missing. The data contain tens of thousands of clones, roughly 97% of them singletons. Sequencing was performed on blood. The receptors here all came from a girl aged 10 to 17 with cystic fibrosis.

The CDR3 DNA reads TGTGCCAGCAGTTACTCAGGGACAGGGGGCTCGGAGGGCTACACCTTC. Translating it yields CASSYSGTGGSEGYTF. The chain carries TRBV6-5 and TRBJ1-2; 12 nucleotides line up with TRBD1. The germline gives CDR1 MNHEY, CDR2 SVGAGI. V trimming: 0 bases; J trimming: 8 bases; junction bases outside the gene matches: 7. The CDR3 extends over 16 amino acids.

Only one count was recorded for this clone. The chain links TRBV15 to TRBJ2-2; 7 bases line up with TRBD2. Unmatched junction bases numbered 18, after V lost 4 bases and J lost 4 bases. Germline-derived CDR1 and CDR2 are LNHNV and YYDKDF (reference sequence). There are 19 residues in the CDR3. CDR3 residues: CATSNARRVAGVGTGELFF. The CDR3 bases are TGTGCCACCAGCAACGCGAGGCGGGTCGCGGGAGTGGGCACCGGGGAGCTGTTTTTT.

The gene calls are TRBV9 and TRBJ1-1, with a possible D match to TRBD1 (5 bases). The CDR3 is 13 residues long. Germline CDR1 and CDR2: SGDLS and YYNGEE. V gave up 3 bases and J gave up 4 bases, with 10 bases separating them. The CDR3 DNA reads as TGTGCCAGCAGCGCGTCGGGGCCCACTGAAGCTTTCTTT. This sequence encodes CASSASGPTEAFF.

The V gene is TRBV6-5, the J gene TRBJ2-5, with a weak D call TRBD2 (5 bases). The CDR3 length is 13 residues. V lost 5 bases to trimming and J lost 7 bases, with 14 bases between them. Looked up from germline, CDR1 is MNHEY and CDR2 is SVGAGI. CDR3 residues: CASSTGIIGTQYF. Here the CDR3 DNA reads TGTGCCAGCAGTACCGGGATCATAGGGACCCAGTACTTC.

This chain links TRBV6-1 with TRBJ2-7, with a tentative D call TRBD1 (6 bases). Germline CDR1 is MNHNS and CDR2 is SASEGT. The CDR3 covers 15 residues. This CDR3 reads CASLTTPDSVDYRHV. As DNA, the CDR3 is TGTGCCAGCCTGACTACACCGGACAGCGTAGACTACCGGCACGTC.

The chain employs TRBV29-1 and TRBJ2-7; D ambiguous. With 3 bases removed from V and 1 base from J, the gap between germline ends came to 7 bases. The CDR3 has 12 residues. In germline, CDR1 is SQVTM, CDR2 ANQGSEA. This CDR3 is CSVDGESYEQYV. CDR3 nucleotide sequence: TGCAGCGTTGATGGGGAATCCTACGAGCAGTACGTC.

This clone was counted once. The rearrangement uses TRBV7-9 and TRBJ2-3; TRBD1 matches at 7 bases. Germline-derived CDR1 and CDR2 are SEHNR and FQNEAQ (reference sequence). V was clipped by 5 bases and J by 0 bases; unmatched bases: 5. This CDR3 is built from 15 residues. The CDR3 region is CASSPGQASTDTQYF. The CDR3 region has the DNA TGTGCCAGCAGCCCCGGACAGGCGAGCACAGATACGCAGTATTTT. Complete variable domain (other parts from reference TRBV7-9 and TRBJ2-3): DTGVSQNPRHKITKRGQNVTFRCDPISEHNRLYWYRQTLGQGPEFLTYFQNEAQLEKSRLLSDRFSAERPKGSFSTLEIQRTEQGDSAMYLCASSPGQASTDTQYFGPGTRLTVL.

The chain has TRBV14 and TRBJ1-1; D perhaps matches TRBD1 (5 bases). The CDR3 contains 14 residues. The germline CDR1 and CDR2 sequences are SGHDN and FVKESK. V gave up 3 bases and J gave up 5 bases, with 13 bases separating them. The DNA for the CDR3 is TGTGCCAGCAGCCAGGCAGGGTGGGGTACTGAAGCTTTCTTT. It is translated as CASSQAGWGTEAFF. The whole variable domain, remainder taken from reference TRBV14 and TRBJ1-1, is EAGVTQFPSHSVIEKGQTVTLRCDPISGHDNLYWYRRVMGKEIKFLLHFVKESKQDESGMPNNRFLAERTGGTYSTLKVQPAELEDSGVYFCASSQAGWGTEAFFGQGTRLTVV.

CDR3 loop: CAISPTGDPYEQYF. The DNA of the CDR3 is TGTGCCATCAGTCCGACAGGGGACCCCTACGAGCAGTACTTC. The chain has TRBV10-3 and TRBJ2-7, with 8 nucleotides matching TRBD1. Germline CDR1 is ENHRY and CDR2 is SYGVKD. Unmatched junction bases numbered 5, after V lost 5 bases and J lost 2 bases. The CDR3 covers 14 residues.

The chain uses TRBV6-1 and TRBJ2-2, with TRBD2 matching 9 bases. Germline V gene sequence: CDR1 MNHNS, CDR2 SASEGT. V lost 6 bases and J lost 11; bases outside the gene matches: 7. CDR3 length equals 13 residues. The CDR3 DNA reads as TGTGCCAGCAGACTAGCGGGCCTCGGAGAGCTGTTTTTT. Amino acid sequence: CASRLAGLGELFF.

The CDR3 sequence is CASSAPFWRTSYEQYV. Written as DNA, the CDR3 is TGTGCCAGCAGTGCGCCTTTCTGGCGGACGTCCTACGAGCAGTACGTC. The chain couples TRBV6-4 to TRBJ2-7, with unresolved D. The CDR3 has 16 amino acids. Germline V lookup: CDR1 MRHNA, CDR2 SNTAGT. V was shortened by 4 bases and J by 1 base, with 17 bases between the two germline ends.

The chain links TRBV11-2 to TRBJ1-1; D gene uncertain. This CDR3 spans 14 amino acids. CDR1 is SGHAT and CDR2 is FQNNGV in the germline V gene. V lost 1 base and J 11 bases, leaving 17 bases between the germline ends. The CDR3 reads CASSLAGVGVSAFF. The DNA for the CDR3 is TGTGCCAGCAGCTTAGCTGGTGTCGGGGTATCGGCTTTCTTT.

The chain links TRBV5-5 to TRBJ2-2, with 7 positions matching TRBD1. Germline V CDR1 and CDR2: SGHKS, YYEKEE (reference sequence). The CDR3 is made up of 17 amino acids. V gave up 2 bases and J gave up 1 base; unmatched junction bases: 8. For the CDR3, the DNA is TGTGCCAGCAGCTTTTTACAGGGGTCCCAGAACACCGGGGAGCTGTTTTTT. It specifies CASSFLQGSQNTGELFF.

The genes are TRBV30 and TRBJ2-7; the D is unclear. Trimming stripped 1 base from V and 11 bases from J, with 9 bases between. CDR1 is GTSNPN and CDR2 is SVGIG in the germline V gene (reference sequence). The CDR3 covers 10 residues. CDR3 protein: CAWSEVAEYV. DNA for the CDR3: TGTGCCTGGAGTGAAGTTGCCGAGTACGTC.

The V and J genes are TRBV30 and TRBJ2-7; 10 bases map to TRBD1. The CDR3 runs 12 residues. Losses at the gene ends were 7 bases for V and 4 bases for J; bases not matched to a gene: 4. Germline CDR1 is GTSNPN and CDR2 is SVGIG (reference sequence). CDR3 DNA sequence: TGTGCCTCGGGACAGGGGATGTACGAGCAGTACTTC. Encoded protein: CASGQGMYEQYF.

This chain joins TRBV7-6 and TRBJ2-7, with 7 bases that match TRBD2. Germline loops: CDR1 SGHVS, CDR2 FNYEAQ. The CDR3 has 21 residues. V lost 0 bases and J lost 4; bases outside the gene matches: 24. The CDR3 DNA is TGTGCCAGCAGCTTAGCGCTGGGAGGGGTGGTGGGAGGGCTGATCCTATACGAGCAGTACGTC. This sequence encodes CASSLALGGVVGGLILYEQYV.

The V call is TRBV6-1, the J call TRBJ2-1; 8 positions agree with TRBD2. This CDR3 contains 16 residues. After removal of 2 bases from V and 5 bases from J, the junction contained 8 bases not matched to a gene. Germline values: CDR1 MNHNS, CDR2 SASEGT. CDR3 nucleotide sequence: TGTGCCAGCAGTGAATGGGGCGGGAGGACCAACAATGAGCAGTTCTTC. The encoded protein is CASSEWGGRTNNEQFF.

This clone was picked up a small number of times. This chain joins TRBV10-2 and TRBJ1-5; D call uncertain. The CDR3 has 13 amino acids. Germline V gene lookup returns CDR1 WSHSY and CDR2 SAAADI. Trimming removed 3 bases at V and 9 bases at J, with 12 bases between. The CDR3 region is CASSERESGPQHF. The CDR3 DNA sequence: TGCGCCAGCAGTGAACGGGAGTCGGGGCCCCAGCATTTT.